This is a list of T cell receptor beta chains from one sample in a study of blood T cell repertoires in COVID-19. Measured with immunoSEQ multiplex PCR; TCRdb has only the in-frame clones, and not every one. The sample lists about 210,000 clones, 92% occurring once. Sequenced input: peripheral blood. These receptors were obtained from a man aged 25-45 years with acute or convalescent COVID-19. The CDR3 runs from the conserved cysteine through the conserved F or W. Fields, in order: J gene, CDR3 length, V gene, D gene, clone size, CDR3 protein, CDR3 DNA. A D gene is named only where the DNA matches it firmly. Size values are once, few and many counts, or a class for expanded clones, and some rows have none.

>TRBJ2-1|15|TRBV3-1/TRBV3-2|TRBD2|.
CASSQLAGTLGEQFF
TGTGCCAGCAGCCAACTAGCGGGGACTCTCGGTGAGCAGTTCTTC
>TRBJ2-7|11|TRBV20-1|.|.
CSAAFLYEQYF
TGCAGTGCGGCCTTCCTCTACGAGCAGTACTTC
>TRBJ1-3|15|TRBV6-5|.|.
CASSYSQGDRNTIYF
TGTGCCAGCAGTTACTCACAGGGCGACAGAAACACCATATATTTT
>TRBJ1-1|14|TRBV28|.|.
CASSYGGPATEAFF
TGTGCCAGCAGTTACGGGGGGCCGGCAACTGAAGCTTTCTTT
>TRBJ1-5|17|TRBV6-1|.|.
CASSEPLGVSSNQPQHF
TGTGCCAGCAGTGAACCCCTCGGGGTGTCTAGCAATCAGCCCCAGCATTTT
>TRBJ2-3|14|TRBV5-4|TRBD2|.
CASSTGGGEMVRYF
TGTGCCAGCAGCACCGGGGGAGGGGAAATGGTTCGGTATTTT
>TRBJ2-7|14|TRBV30|.|.
CAWMMGPIRGEQYF
TGTGCCTGGATGATGGGGCCCATAAGGGGCGAGCAGTACTTC
>TRBJ2-7|14|TRBV7-2|TRBD1|.
CASSLGTGRYEQYF
TGTGCCAGCAGCTTAGGGACAGGGAGGTACGAGCAGTACTTC
>TRBJ1-4|16|TRBV28|.|once
CASSRTGTSTSEKLFF
TGTGCCAGCAGTCGGACCGGGACATCGACGTCTGAAAAACTGTTTTTT
>TRBJ2-7|15|TRBV11-2|TRBD2|.
CASSLSGTISYEQYF
TGTGCCAGCAGCTTAAGCGGGACTATCTCCTACGAGCAGTACTTC
>TRBJ2-2|16|TRBV11-1|TRBD2|.
CASSMGLAGNTGELFF
TGTGCCAGCAGCATGGGACTAGCGGGGAACACCGGGGAGCTGTTTTTT
>TRBJ2-3|15|TRBV15|TRBD2|.
CATGLRGGTTDTQYF
TGTGCCACCGGTTTGCGGGGGGGCACCACAGATACGCAGTATTTT
>TRBJ1-2|14|TRBV11-2|TRBD1|.
CASSLEGTGPGYTF
TGTGCCAGCAGCTTAGAGGGGACAGGGCCCGGCTACACCTTC
>TRBJ2-7|15|TRBV29-1|.|.
CSVGGEGTVSYEQYF
TGCAGCGTCGGGGGTGAGGGGACGGTGTCCTACGAGCAGTACTTC